This TCR beta chain was found in a study of kidney transplant recipient with SARS-CoV-2 infection. TCRdb reprocessed the reads with MiXCR, giving one entry per CDR3 protein. The data show approximately 240,000 distinct CDR3 sequences, more than 25% seen once. This clonotype was observed at least ten times. Germline lookup yields CDR1 SGDLS and CDR2 YYNGEE. The CDR3 is 14 residues long. Trimming left V 2 bases short and J 3 bases short, with 12 bases between. This sample comprised a blood sample, obtained at baseline and between days 110 and 120 from a kidney transplant recipient. The clonotype was recovered from a male patient aged 25-45 years who had COVID-19 and was a kidney transplant recipient. The T cells may partly be graft donor cells. The chain joins TRBV9 to TRBJ2-7; D may be TRBD1 (6 bases). CDR3 bases: TGTGCCAGCAGCGTCAGCAGGGACAACTACGAGCAGTACTTC. Its protein product is CASSVSRDNYEQYF. Based on the CDR3 plus reference TRBV9 and TRBJ2-7, the full variable domain is DSGVTQTPKHLITATGQRVTLRCSPRSGDLSVYWYQQSLDQGLQFLIQYYNGEERAKGNILERFSAQQFPDLHSELNLSSLELGDSALYFCASSVSRDNYEQYFGPGTRLTVT.